These 17 T cell receptor beta chains were sequenced from one sample in a study of T cells after yellow fever vaccination. TCRdb fed the 5' RACE reads into MiXCR, producing one record per CDR3 protein. Of more than 300,000 distinct CDR3 sequences in the sample, about 10% were seen once. This specimen was CD4+ T cells sorted from PBMCs, taken 45 days after the yellow fever booster vaccination. These receptors all come from a young man who received the YFV17D yellow fever vaccine.

This clonotype was picked up a small number of times. This chain connects TRBV7-8 to TRBJ2-5, with D maybe TRBD1 (6 bases). Germline-derived CDR1 and CDR2 are SGHVS and FQNEAQ. This CDR3 contains 14 residues. V gave up 5 bases and J gave up 4 bases, with 14 bases separating them. The CDR3 DNA sequence: TGTGCCAGCAGCCCATGGACAGTTTCAGAGACCCAGTACTTC. Residues: CASSPWTVSETQYF.

This clonotype has just a few counts. The chain couples TRBV6-1 to TRBJ2-3, with 12 bases aligning to TRBD2. V dropped 6 bases and J dropped 2; count of bases not matched to a gene: 6. There are 16 residues in the CDR3. The germline V gene has CDR1 MNHNS and CDR2 SASEGT. The DNA for the CDR3 is TGTGCCAGCAGGAGATCTAGCGGGGGGGCCACAGATACGCAGTATTTT. Translating gives CASRRSSGGATDTQYF.

This clonotype occurred a few times. The chain joins TRBV24-1 to TRBJ1-2; perhaps TRBD1 as D (6 bases). The V gene lost 5 bases and the J gene lost 9 bases, with 12 bases spanning the gap. Germline CDR1 is KGHDR and CDR2 is SFDVKD. This CDR3 is built from 12 residues. In DNA form, the CDR3 reads TGTGCCACCAGTGCTGGGGGCGGAAGCTACACCTTC. Translation: CATSAGGGSYTF.

There are a few counts of this clonotype. This rearrangement joins TRBV2 to TRBJ2-5, with D hard to call. CDR3 length: 12 residues. Between the trimmed V and J ends, which lost 4 bases and 4 bases, there was a span of 7 bases. CDR1 and CDR2 (germline): SNHLY, FYNNEI. The CDR3 sequence is CASSARRETQYF. In DNA form, the CDR3 reads TGTGCCAGCAGTGCTCGTCGAGAGACCCAGTACTTC.

The V gene is TRBV7-2, the J gene TRBJ2-5; a possible D gene is TRBD1 (5 bases). This CDR3 comprises 13 residues. The V gene's germline CDR1 is SGHTA and CDR2 FQGNSA. Trimming took off 5 bases at V and 4 bases at J, with 11 bases between the two ends. CDR3 DNA: TGTGCCAGCAGCCCCAGGGTCATAGAGACCCAGTACTTC. Translating gives CASSPRVIETQYF.

The chain has TRBV20-1 and TRBJ2-7; D uncertain. CDR1 is DFQATT and CDR2 is SNEGSKA in the germline V gene (reference sequence). Trimming removed 5 bases from V and 5 bases from J, with 10 bases in between. This CDR3 comprises 11 residues. The CDR3 reads CSAGNGHEQYF. The CDR3 region has the DNA TGCAGTGCTGGAAACGGGCACGAGCAGTACTTC.

The rearrangement uses TRBV4-2 and TRBJ2-6; unclear D gene. The germline gives CDR1 LGHNA, CDR2 YNFKEQ. The CDR3 extends over 17 amino acids. V was clipped by 1 base and J by 0 bases, with 10 bases between them. CDR3 sequence: CASSQGQQGSGANVLTF. The CDR3 DNA sequence: TGTGCCAGCAGCCAAGGGCAGCAAGGCTCTGGGGCCAACGTCCTGACTTTC.

In DNA form, the CDR3 reads TGTGCCAGCAGCTACCGACTAGCGGGGGTACAAGAGACCCAGTACTTC. Translated, it gives CASSYRLAGVQETQYF. V gene TRBV11-2 combines with J gene TRBJ2-5; TRBD2 aligns across 12 bases. V dropped 4 bases and J dropped 2; count of bases not matched to a gene: 5. Germline CDR1 and CDR2: SGHAT and FQNNGV. The CDR3 spans 16 residues. Together with reference TRBV11-2 and TRBJ2-5, the CDR3 gives the full variable domain: EAGVAQSPRYKIIEKRQSVAFWCNPISGHATLYWYQQILGQGPKLLIQFQNNGVVDDSQLPKDRFSAERLKGVDSTLKIQPAKLEDSAVYLCASSYRLAGVQETQYFGPGTRLLVL.

The chain recombines TRBV6-2 or TRBV6-3 with TRBJ2-7, with TRBD1 matching over 12 bases. The CDR3 has 16 amino acids. J was trimmed by 5 bases and V by 6 bases; bases with no gene match: 11. From germline, CDR1 is MNHEY and CDR2 SVGEGT. The CDR3 bases are TGTGCCAGCAGCTTTCTCCGGGACAGGGGGCTCCACGAGCAGTACTTC. It yields the protein CASSFLRDRGLHEQYF.

This clonotype was seen a handful of times. The chain couples TRBV4-2 to TRBJ1-4; no clear D. With 0 bases removed from V and 2 bases from J, the gap between germline ends came to 10 bases. The CDR3 loop spans 16 amino acids. CDR1 and CDR2 (germline): LGHNA, YNFKEQ. The CDR3 spells CASSQDGGGTNEKLFF. For the CDR3, the DNA is TGTGCCAGCAGCCAAGATGGAGGAGGGACTAATGAAAAACTGTTTTTT.

The chain joins TRBV4-1 to TRBJ2-5, with TRBD2 identical over 9 bases. The CDR3 consists of 17 residues. The germline CDR1 and CDR2 sequences are MGHRA and YSYEKL. The ends lost 1 base at V and 4 bases at J; junction bases unmatched: 10. This chain's CDR3 is CASSQGGGGAVGETQYF. The CDR3 DNA is TGCGCCAGCAGCCAAGGAGGCGGGGGGGCCGTTGGAGAGACCCAGTACTTC.

This clonotype was counted only a few times. V is TRBV6-1 and J is TRBJ2-6; possibly TRBD1 for D (6 bases). The CDR3 has 19 amino acids. The ends were cut back, 1 base at V and 3 bases at J, with 19 bases in the middle. In germline, CDR1 is MNHNS, CDR2 SASEGT. CDR3 nucleotide sequence: TGTGCCAGCAGTGAAGTGACACCGAACAGGGTTAATGGGGCCAACGTCCTGACTTTC. Translated, it gives CASSEVTPNRVNGANVLTF.

Here the CDR3 DNA reads TGTGCCAGCAGCAGGGGGGAGCCGACAACTAATGAAAAACTGTTTTTT. It specifies CASSRGEPTTNEKLFF. The gene calls are TRBV12-3 or TRBV12-4 and TRBJ1-4; TRBD1 matches at 7 bases. The CDR3 covers 16 residues. Losses at the gene ends were 6 bases for V and 0 bases for J; bases not matched to a gene: 7.

This chain uses TRBV4-1 with TRBJ2-7; 7 bases fit TRBD1. Germline-derived CDR1 and CDR2 are MGHRA and YSYEKL. After removal of 3 bases from V and 0 bases from J, the junction contained 5 bases not matched to a gene. The CDR3 has 15 residues. In nucleotides, the CDR3 is TGCGCCAGCAGCCAGAGCACAGGGGACTCCTACGAGCAGTACGTC. It codes for CASSQSTGDSYEQYV.

This clonotype has more than one count but fewer than ten. The rearrangement joins TRBV20-1 to TRBJ2-1; tentatively, D is TRBD1 or TRBD2 (6 bases each). The CDR3 length is 16 residues. Trimming left V 4 bases short and J 7 bases short, with 23 bases between. Germline V CDR1 and CDR2: DFQATT, SNEGSKA (reference sequence). CDR3 sequence reads: CSAMSPNGGRENEQFF. The CDR3 DNA follows: TGCAGTGCTATGAGCCCCAACGGGGGCCGAGAGAATGAGCAGTTCTTC.

The chain recombines TRBV7-9 with TRBJ2-5, with D perhaps matching TRBD2 (5 bases). CDR3 length: 13 amino acids. V lost 4 bases, J lost 5 bases, and 11 bases lay in between. The germline V gene encodes CDR1 SEHNR and CDR2 FQNEAQ (reference sequence). CDR3 amino acids: CASSSDQRETQYF. The CDR3, as DNA: TGTGCCAGCAGCTCAGATCAGCGGGAGACCCAGTACTTC. The whole variable domain, filled in from reference TRBV7-9 and TRBJ2-5, reads DTGVSQNPRHKITKRGQNVTFRCDPISEHNRLYWYRQTLGQGPEFLTYFQNEAQLEKSRLLSDRFSAERPKGSFSTLEIQRTEQGDSAMYLCASSSDQRETQYFGPGTRLLVL.

This clonotype has more than one count but fewer than ten. The chain employs TRBV7-8 and TRBJ2-7; TRBD2 agrees at 11 bases. J was trimmed by 5 bases and V by 7 bases; bases with no gene match: 10. Germline CDR1 and CDR2: SGHVS and FQNEAQ. The CDR3 length is 15 residues. The CDR3 here is CASTTRLAGIDEQYF. In nucleotides, the CDR3 is TGTGCCAGCACCACTAGACTAGCGGGGATCGACGAGCAGTACTTC.